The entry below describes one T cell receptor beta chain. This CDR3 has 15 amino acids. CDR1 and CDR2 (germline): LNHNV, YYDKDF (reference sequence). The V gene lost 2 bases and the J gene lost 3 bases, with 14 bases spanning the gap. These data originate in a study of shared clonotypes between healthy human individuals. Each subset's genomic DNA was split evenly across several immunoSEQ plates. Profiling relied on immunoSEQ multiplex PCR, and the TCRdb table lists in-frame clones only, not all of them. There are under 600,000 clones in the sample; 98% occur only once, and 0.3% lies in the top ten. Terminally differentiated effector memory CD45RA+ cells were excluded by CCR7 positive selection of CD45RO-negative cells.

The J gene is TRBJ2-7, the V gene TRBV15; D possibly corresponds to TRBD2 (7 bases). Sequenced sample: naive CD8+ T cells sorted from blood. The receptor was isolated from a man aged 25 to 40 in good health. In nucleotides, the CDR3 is TGTGCCACCAGCAGAACGGAGCGGGGACACTACGAGCAGTACTTC. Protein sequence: CATSRTERGHYEQYF.